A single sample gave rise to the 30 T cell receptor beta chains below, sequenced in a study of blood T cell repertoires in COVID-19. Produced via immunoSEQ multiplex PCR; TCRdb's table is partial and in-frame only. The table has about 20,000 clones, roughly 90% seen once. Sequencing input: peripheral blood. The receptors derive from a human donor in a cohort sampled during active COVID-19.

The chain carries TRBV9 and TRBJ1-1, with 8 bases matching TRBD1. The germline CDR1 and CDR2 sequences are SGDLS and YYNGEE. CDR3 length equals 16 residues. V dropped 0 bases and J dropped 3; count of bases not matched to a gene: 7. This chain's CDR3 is CASSVGVGQVHTEAFF. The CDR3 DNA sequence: TGTGCCAGCAGCGTAGGAGTGGGACAGGTTCACACTGAAGCTTTCTTT.

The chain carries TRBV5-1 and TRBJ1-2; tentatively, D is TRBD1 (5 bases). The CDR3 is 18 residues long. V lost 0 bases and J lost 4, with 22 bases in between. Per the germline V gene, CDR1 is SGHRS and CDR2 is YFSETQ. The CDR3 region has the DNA TGCGCCAGCAGCTTGGGAGATTTGGGCAGGGTGGCTCGCTATGGCTACACCTTC. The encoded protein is CASSLGDLGRVARYGYTF.

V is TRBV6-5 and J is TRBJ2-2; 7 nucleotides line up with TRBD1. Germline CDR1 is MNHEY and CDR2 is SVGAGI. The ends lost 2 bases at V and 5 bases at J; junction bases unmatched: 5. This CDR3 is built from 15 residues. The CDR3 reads CASSYQGVRTGELFF. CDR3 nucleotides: TGTGCCAGCAGTTACCAGGGGGTGAGGACCGGGGAGCTGTTTTTT.

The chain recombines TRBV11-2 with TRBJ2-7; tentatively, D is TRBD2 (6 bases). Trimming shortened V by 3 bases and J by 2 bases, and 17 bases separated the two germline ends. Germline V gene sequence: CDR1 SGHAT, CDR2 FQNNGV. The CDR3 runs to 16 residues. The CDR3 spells CASSLAGGGSTYEQYF. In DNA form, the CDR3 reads TGTGCCAGCAGCTTGGCCGGGGGAGGCAGTACCTACGAGCAGTACTTC. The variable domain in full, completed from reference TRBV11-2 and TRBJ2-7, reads EAGVAQSPRYKIIEKRQSVAFWCNPISGHATLYWYQQILGQGPKLLIQFQNNGVVDDSQLPKDRFSAERLKGVDSTLKIQPAKLEDSAVYLCASSLAGGGSTYEQYFGPGTRLTVT.

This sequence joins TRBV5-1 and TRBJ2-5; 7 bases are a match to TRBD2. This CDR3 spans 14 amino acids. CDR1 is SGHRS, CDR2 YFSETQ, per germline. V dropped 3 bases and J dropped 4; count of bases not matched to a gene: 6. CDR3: CASSWGDYRETQYF. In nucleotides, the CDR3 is TGCGCCAGCAGCTGGGGGGACTACCGAGAGACCCAGTACTTC.

DNA of the CDR3: TGTGCCACCAGCAGAGCCCCCGGGACAGGGGGCTACAATGAGCAGTTCTTC. Protein sequence: CATSRAPGTGGYNEQFF. This chain joins TRBV15 and TRBJ2-1, with 11 bases that match TRBD1. J lost 3 bases, V lost 1 base, and 5 bases had no gene match. CDR1 is LNHNV and CDR2 is YYDKDF in the germline V gene (reference sequence). CDR3 length equals 17 residues.

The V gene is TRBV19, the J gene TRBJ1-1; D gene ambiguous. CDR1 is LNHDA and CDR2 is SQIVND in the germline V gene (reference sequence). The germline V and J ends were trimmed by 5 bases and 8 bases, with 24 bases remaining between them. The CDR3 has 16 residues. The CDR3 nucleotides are TGTGCCAGTAGTGATGGTGTGCGGGCCCTCCTTCCCGAAGCTTTCTTT. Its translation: CASSDGVRALLPEAFF.

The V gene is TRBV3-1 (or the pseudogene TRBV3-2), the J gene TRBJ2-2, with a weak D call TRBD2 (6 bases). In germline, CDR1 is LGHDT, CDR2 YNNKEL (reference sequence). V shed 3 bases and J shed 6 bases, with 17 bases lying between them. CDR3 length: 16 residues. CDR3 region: CASSHERLVKSGELFF. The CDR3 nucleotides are TGTGCCAGCAGCCACGAAAGACTAGTAAAGTCCGGGGAGCTGTTTTTT.

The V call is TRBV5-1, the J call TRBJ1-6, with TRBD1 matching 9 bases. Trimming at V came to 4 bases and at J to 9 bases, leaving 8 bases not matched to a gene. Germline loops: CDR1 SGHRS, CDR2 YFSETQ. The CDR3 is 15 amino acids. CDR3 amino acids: CASSPRTGGFSPLHF. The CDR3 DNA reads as TGCGCCAGCAGCCCCCGTACAGGGGGCTTTTCACCCCTCCACTTT.

The CDR3 spells CASSLSGISNYEQYF. CDR3 nucleotide sequence: TGTGCCAGCAGCTTATCGGGAATCAGCAATTACGAGCAGTACTTC. The V call is TRBV7-6, the J call TRBJ2-7, with D perhaps matching TRBD2 (5 bases). The CDR3 length is 15 residues. Per the germline V gene, CDR1 is SGHVS and CDR2 is FNYEAQ. The V gene lost 2 bases and the J gene lost 4 bases, with 15 bases spanning the gap.

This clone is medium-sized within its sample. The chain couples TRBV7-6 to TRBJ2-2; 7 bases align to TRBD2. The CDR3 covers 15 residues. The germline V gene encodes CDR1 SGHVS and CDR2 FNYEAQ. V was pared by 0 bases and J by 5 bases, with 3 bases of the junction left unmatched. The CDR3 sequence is CASSLATGGTGELFF. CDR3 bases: TGTGCCAGCAGCTTAGCCACGGGGGGAACCGGGGAGCTGTTTTTT.

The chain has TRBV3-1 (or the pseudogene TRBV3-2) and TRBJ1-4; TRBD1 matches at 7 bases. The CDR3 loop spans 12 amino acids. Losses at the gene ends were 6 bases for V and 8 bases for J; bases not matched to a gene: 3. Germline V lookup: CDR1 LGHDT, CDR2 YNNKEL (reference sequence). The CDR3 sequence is CASRGTEEKLFF. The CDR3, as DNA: TGTGCCAGCAGGGGGACAGAGGAAAAACTGTTTTTT.

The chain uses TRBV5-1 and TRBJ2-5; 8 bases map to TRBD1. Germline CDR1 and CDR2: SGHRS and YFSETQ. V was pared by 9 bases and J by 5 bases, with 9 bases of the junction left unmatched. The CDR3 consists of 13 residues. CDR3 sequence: CATGRDRMETQYF. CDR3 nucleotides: TGCGCCACCGGACGGGACAGGATGGAGACCCAGTACTTC.

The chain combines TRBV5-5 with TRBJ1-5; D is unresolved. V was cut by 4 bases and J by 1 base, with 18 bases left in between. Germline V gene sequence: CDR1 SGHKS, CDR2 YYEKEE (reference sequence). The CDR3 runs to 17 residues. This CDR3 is CASSLGSTALSNQPQHF. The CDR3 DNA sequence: TGTGCCAGCAGCCTGGGGTCTACCGCTTTGAGCAATCAGCCCCAGCATTTT.

CDR3 sequence reads: CASSLVGRTAFYNEQFF. DNA of the CDR3: TGTGCCAGCAGCTTAGTCGGGAGGACAGCGTTCTACAATGAGCAGTTCTTC. The chain joins TRBV7-9 to TRBJ2-1; a weak D match, TRBD2 (7 bases). CDR1 is SEHNR, CDR2 FQNEAQ, per germline (reference sequence). Trimming stripped 1 base from V and 3 bases from J, with 16 bases between. The CDR3 consists of 17 residues. Using reference TRBV7-9 and TRBJ2-1 for the parts outside the CDR3, the full variable domain is DTGVSQNPRHKITKRGQNVTFRCDPISEHNRLYWYRQTLGQGPEFLTYFQNEAQLEKSRLLSDRFSAERPKGSFSTLEIQRTEQGDSAMYLCASSLVGRTAFYNEQFFGPGTRLTVL.

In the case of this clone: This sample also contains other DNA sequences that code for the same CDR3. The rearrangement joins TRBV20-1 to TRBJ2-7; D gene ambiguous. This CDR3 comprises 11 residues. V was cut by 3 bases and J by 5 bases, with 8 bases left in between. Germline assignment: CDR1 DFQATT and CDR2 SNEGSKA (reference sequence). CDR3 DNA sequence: TGCAGTGCTAGTTCTGGGCACGAGCAGTACTTC. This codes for CSASSGHEQYF.

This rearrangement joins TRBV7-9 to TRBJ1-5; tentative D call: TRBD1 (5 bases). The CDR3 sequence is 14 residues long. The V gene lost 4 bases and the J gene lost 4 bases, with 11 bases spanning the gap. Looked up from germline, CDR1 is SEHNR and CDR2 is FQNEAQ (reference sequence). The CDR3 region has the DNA TGTGCCAGCAGCTCCGGGGGTCCTAATCAGCCCCAGCATTTT. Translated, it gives CASSSGGPNQPQHF.

The CDR3 coding sequence is TGTGCCAGCACGCCCCGCCGCGGGGGCGGGGAGACCCAGTACTTC. It is translated as CASTPRRGGGETQYF. The chain employs TRBV6-6 and TRBJ2-5; TRBD2 is a possible D gene (7 bases). The CDR3 sequence is 15 residues long. The V gene lost 7 bases and the J gene lost 5 bases, with 20 bases spanning the gap. Germline CDR1 reads MNHNY; CDR2 reads SVGAGI (reference sequence).

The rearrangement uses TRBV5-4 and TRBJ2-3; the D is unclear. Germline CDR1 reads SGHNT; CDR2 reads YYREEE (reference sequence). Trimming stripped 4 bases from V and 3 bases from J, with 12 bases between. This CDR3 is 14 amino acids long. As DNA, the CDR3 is TGTGCCAGCAGCCCCCCGGGTGGGACAGATACGCAGTATTTT. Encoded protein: CASSPPGGTDTQYF.

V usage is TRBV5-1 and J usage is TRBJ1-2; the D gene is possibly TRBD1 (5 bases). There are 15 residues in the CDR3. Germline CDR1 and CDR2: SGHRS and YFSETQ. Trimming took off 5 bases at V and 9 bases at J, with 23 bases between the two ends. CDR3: CASSSSIIDSPRYTF. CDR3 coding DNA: TGCGCCAGCAGTTCCTCAATAATAGACAGTCCTCGCTACACCTTC. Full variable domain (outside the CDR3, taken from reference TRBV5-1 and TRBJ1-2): KAGVTQTPRYLIKTRGQQVTLSCSPISGHRSVSWYQQTPGQGLQFLFEYFSETQRNKGNFPGRFSGRQFSNSRSEMNVSTLELGDSALYLCASSSSIIDSPRYTFGSGTRLTVV.

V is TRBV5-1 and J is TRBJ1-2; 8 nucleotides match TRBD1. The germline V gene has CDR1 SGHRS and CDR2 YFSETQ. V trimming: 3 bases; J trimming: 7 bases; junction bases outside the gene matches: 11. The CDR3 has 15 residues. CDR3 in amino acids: CASSSDGQGMLGYTF. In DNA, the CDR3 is TGCGCCAGCAGCTCCGACGGACAGGGAATGCTTGGCTACACCTTC.

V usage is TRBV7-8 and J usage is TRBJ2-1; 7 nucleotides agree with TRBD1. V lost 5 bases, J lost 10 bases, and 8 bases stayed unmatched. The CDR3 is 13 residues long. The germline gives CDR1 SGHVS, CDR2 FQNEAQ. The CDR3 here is CASSRGQRGEQFF. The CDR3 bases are TGTGCCAGCAGCCGGGGACAGCGAGGCGAGCAGTTCTTC.

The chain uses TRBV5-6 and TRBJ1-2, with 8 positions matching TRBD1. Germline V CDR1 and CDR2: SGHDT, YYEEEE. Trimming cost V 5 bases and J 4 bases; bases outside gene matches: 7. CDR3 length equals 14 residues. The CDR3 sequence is CASRPYDRGYGYTF. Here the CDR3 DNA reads TGTGCCAGCAGACCGTACGACAGGGGCTATGGCTACACCTTC.

CDR3 loop: CASSEGGRTDTQYF. CDR3 bases: TGTGCCAGCAGCGAAGGGGGACGCACAGATACGCAGTATTTT. The chain couples TRBV5-5 to TRBJ2-3; possible D gene TRBD1, 6 bases. Per germline, CDR1 SGHKS and CDR2 YYEKEE (reference sequence). The CDR3 is made up of 14 amino acids. V shed 4 bases and J shed 1 base, with 10 bases lying between them.

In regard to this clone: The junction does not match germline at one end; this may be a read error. The CDR3 DNA is TGCAGCGTCGAAGACAGGGGGACCTACAATGAGCAGTTCTTC. Translating gives CSVEDRGTYNEQFF. J is TRBJ2-1 and V is TRBV29-1; the match to TRBD1 covers 9 bases. CDR3 length equals 14 residues. CDR1 and CDR2 (germline): SQVTM, ANQGSEA.

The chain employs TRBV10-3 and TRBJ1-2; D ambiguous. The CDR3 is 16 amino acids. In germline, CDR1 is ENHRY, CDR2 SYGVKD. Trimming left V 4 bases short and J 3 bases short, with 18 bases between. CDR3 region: CAISGGLRVEDYGYTF. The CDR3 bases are TGTGCCATCAGTGGAGGATTGAGGGTCGAGGACTATGGCTACACCTTC.

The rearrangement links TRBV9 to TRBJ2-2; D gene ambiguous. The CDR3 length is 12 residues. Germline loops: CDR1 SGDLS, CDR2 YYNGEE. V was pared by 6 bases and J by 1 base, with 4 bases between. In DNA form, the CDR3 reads TGTGCCAGCACTAAGAACACCGGGGAGCTGTTTTTT. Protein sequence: CASTKNTGELFF.

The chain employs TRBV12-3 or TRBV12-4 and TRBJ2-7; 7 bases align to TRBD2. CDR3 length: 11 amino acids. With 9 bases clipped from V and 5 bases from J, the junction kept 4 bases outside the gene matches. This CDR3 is CASGTTHEQYF. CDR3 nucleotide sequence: TGTGCCAGTGGGACTACCCACGAGCAGTACTTC.

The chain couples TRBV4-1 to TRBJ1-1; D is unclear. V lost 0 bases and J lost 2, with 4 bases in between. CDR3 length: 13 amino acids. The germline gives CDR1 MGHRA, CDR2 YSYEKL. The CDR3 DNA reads TGCGCCAGCAGCCAAGACCCAAACACTGAAGCTTTCTTT. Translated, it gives CASSQDPNTEAFF.

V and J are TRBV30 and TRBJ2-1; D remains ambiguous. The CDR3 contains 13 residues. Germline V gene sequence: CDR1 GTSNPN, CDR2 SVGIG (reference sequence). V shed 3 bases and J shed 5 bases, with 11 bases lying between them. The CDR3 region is CAWSAALNNEQFF. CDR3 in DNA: TGTGCCTGGAGCGCGGCCCTAAACAATGAGCAGTTCTTC.